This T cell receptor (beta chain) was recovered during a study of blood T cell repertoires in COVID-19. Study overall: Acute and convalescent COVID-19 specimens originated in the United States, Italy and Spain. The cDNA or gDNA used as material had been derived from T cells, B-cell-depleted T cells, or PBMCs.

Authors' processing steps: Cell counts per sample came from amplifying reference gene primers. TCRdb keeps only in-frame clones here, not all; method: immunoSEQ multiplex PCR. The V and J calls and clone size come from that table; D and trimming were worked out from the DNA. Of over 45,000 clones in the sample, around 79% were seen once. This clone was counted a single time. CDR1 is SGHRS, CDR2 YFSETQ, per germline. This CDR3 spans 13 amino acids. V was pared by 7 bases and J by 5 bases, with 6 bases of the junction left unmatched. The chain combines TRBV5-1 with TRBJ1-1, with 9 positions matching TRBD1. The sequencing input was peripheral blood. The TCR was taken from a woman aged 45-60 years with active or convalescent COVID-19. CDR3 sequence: CASGTGGKTEAFF. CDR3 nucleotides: TGCGCCAGCGGAACAGGGGGCAAAACTGAAGCTTTCTTT. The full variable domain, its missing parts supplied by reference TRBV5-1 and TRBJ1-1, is KAGVTQTPRYLIKTRGQQVTLSCSPISGHRSVSWYQQTPGQGLQFLFEYFSETQRNKGNFPGRFSGRQFSNSRSEMNVSTLELGDSALYLCASGTGGKTEAFFGQGTRLTVV.